The table lists the clone carrying this T cell receptor beta chain with many counts. V shed 5 bases and J shed 8 bases, with 19 bases lying between them. CDR1 is SGHVS and CDR2 is FQNEAQ in the germline V gene. CDR3 size: 16 residues. Amplification of the TCR beta CDR3 (from genomic DNA) was done by two-round multiplex PCR. For every TRBV and TRBJ gene, a specific primer was used in first-round PCR. TCRdb ran MiXCR on the multiplex PCR reads and lists one entry per CDR3 protein. The profile covers tens of thousands of distinct CDR3 sequences, with 25% to 40% appearing a single time and around 30% taken by the ten largest. A volume of six milliliters of peripheral blood was collected by draw at each of two time points. The data are from a study of prognosis after radiotherapy for stage I lung cancer.

This sample comprised PBMCs, obtained before or after stereotactic body radiation therapy (not recorded which). The sequence was collected from a donor aged 50 or older with non-small cell lung cancer. The chain is built from TRBV7-8 and TRBJ1-6, with D perhaps matching TRBD1 (5 bases). The CDR3: CASSTNRDGWDSPLHF. CDR3 nucleotides: TGTGCCAGCAGCACTAACCGGGACGGGTGGGATTCACCCCTCCACTTT.